This T cell receptor (beta chain) was observed in a study of identifying expanded T cells in peripheral blood (dated by TCRdb to the late 2010s). Turning to the overall study: Technical replicates were generated by sequencing separate aliquots of the same genomic DNA pool, and four replicates were compared pairwise. Summary of the overall study and its limitations: It was expected by the authors that biological variance in healthy repertoires might increase further over much longer intervals, such as months to years. Variance in clone template counts between approximately two-week samples significantly increased with total template count across all healthy donors. Across all healthy-donor time intervals, the beta-binomial model significantly cut both the number of clones called differentially abundant and the false-positive rate. The binomial model flagged roughly 1.3 differentially abundant clones between technical replicates but about 16.4 over around two weeks and around 20 over about four weeks.

A distance of 12 bases separates the germline ends of V and J, which lose 6 bases and 0 bases respectively. The CDR3 has 15 amino acids, counting the end cysteine and phenylalanine. Just the 45-base CDR3 DNA is kept, in frame starting at base 1. From a lookup of the germline V gene (reference sequence), CDR1 and CDR2 are MNHNY and SVGAGI. Remarks on this clone: Its antigen is currently not known. Base qualities are not at hand, and no much larger clone is one base apart.

The immunoSEQ Assay, which relies on bias-controlled multiplex PCR amplification of genomic DNA, was used to profile TCRbeta CDR3 regions. Processing in the source paper ran as follows. The absolute abundance of each unique TCRbeta CDR3 region was quantified after sequences were collapsed and filtered. Two models were used to test differential abundance: a binomial model (Fisher-equivalent) and a beta-binomial model that adds time-dependent variance fitted from healthy donors. Any clone with fewer than 5 combined templates was excluded, and a clone was called differentially abundant if its Benjamini-Hochberg FDR was below 0.01. Beta-binomial variance was modeled as a function of total template count across the two samples using the form v = (b*log(k)+a)^2. TCRdb provides this immuneACCESS table in a form limited to in-frame rearrangements. Some clones are lacking; in checked studies, under half of them reflect an unresolved V gene, and why the rest are absent is not known. Clone size and V and J calls were adopted from that table, with D and trimming inferred from the DNA. In all, the sample holds some 99,000 clones, and 88% of those were seen once. The ten largest make up just under 8.5% of the sample.

During the collection period, no immune events, such as infections, were documented for the healthy donors. Blood repertoires from healthy donors were used as a training cohort for calibrating time-dependent variance in a beta-binomial model of differential abundance of T-cell clones. There were some ten healthy donors in the training cohort, of whom 3 were female and 7 were male. On average the donors were about 45 years old, and their ages spanned about 29 to 65 years. Whole blood was collected from each healthy donor at three time points spaced approximately 13 days apart and obtained from a commercial supplier. Genomic DNA was extracted from unsorted whole blood for immunosequencing.

This sequence uses TRBV6-6 and TRBJ1-5; the D segment could be TRBD1, given 6 matching bases. The source material was blood. This sequence was found in a person aged 18-70 years in good health. In nucleotides, the sequence is TGTGCCAGCAGCCCGGACAGAAATAGCAATCAGCCCCAGCATTTT. Translated, it reads CASSPDRNSNQPQHF.